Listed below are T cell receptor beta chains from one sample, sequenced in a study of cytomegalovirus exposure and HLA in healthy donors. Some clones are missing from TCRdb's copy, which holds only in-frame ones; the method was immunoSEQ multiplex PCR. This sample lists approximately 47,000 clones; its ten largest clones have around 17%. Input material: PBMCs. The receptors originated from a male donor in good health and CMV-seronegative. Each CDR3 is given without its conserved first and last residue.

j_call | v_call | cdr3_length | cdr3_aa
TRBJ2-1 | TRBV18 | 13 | ASSLLAGKGDEQF
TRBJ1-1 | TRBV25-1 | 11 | ASRLRGDTEAF
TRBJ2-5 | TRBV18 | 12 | ASSPRTAKETQY
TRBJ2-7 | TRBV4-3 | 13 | ASSQDPGRDYEQY
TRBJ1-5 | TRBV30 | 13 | AWSETLKYNQPQH
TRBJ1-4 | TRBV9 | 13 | ASSVAGLANEKLF
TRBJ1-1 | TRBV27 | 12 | ASSLETGSTEAF
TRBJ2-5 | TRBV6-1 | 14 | ASSDLAGGGVETQY
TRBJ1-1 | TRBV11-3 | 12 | ASSLGASNTEAF
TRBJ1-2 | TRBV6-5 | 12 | ASSREGGRYGYT
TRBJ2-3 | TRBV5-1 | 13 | ASSWTSGSTDTQY
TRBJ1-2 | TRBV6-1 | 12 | ASRVKGANYGYT
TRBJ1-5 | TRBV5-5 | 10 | ASSARDQPQH
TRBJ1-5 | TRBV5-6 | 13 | ASSVLDRTNQPQH
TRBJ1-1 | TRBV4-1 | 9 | ASSRDREAF
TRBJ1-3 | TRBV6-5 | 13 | ASSRQGADGNTIY
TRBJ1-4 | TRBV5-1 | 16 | ASSSSGQGAIANEKLF
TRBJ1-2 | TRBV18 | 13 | ASSPETHSNYGYT
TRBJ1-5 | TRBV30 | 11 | AWENGEDQPQH
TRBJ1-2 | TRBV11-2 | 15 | ASSLGLGLQGNYGYT
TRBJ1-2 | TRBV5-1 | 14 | ASSPGTAIAYYGYT
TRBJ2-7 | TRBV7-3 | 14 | ASSSYRDRGRAEQY
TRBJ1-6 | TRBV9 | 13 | ASSVASGAASPLH
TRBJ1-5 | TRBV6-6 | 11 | ASRDSSNQPQH
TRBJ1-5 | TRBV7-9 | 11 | ASSLTGFQPQH
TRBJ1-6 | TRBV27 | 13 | ASSIPGQGGSPLH
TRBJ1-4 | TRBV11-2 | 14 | ASSLVARQGGEKLF
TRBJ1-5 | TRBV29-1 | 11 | SVTQGPNQPQH
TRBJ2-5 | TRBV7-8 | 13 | ASSSEVPFRETQY